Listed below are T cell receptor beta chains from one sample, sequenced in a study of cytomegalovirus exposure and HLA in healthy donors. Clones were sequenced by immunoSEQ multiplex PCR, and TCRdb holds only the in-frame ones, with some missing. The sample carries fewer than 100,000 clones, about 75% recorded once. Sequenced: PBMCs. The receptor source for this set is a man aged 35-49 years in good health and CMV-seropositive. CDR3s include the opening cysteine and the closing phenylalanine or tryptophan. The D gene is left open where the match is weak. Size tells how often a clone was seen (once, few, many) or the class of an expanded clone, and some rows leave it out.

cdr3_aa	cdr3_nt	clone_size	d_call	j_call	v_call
CASSQDVGTPYEQYF	TGCGCCAGCAGCCAAGATGTAGGGACTCCCTACGAGCAGTACTTC	NA	NA	TRBJ2-7	TRBV4-1
CASSLNTGTGGRQYF	TGCGCCAGCAGCTTGAATACCGGGACAGGGGGCAGGCAGTACTTC	NA	TRBD1	TRBJ2-7	TRBV5-1
CASGIRENNEQFF	TGTGCCAGCGGTATCCGGGAGAACAATGAGCAGTTCTTC	NA	NA	TRBJ2-1	TRBV7-3
CASSLAGDNEQFF	TGTGCCAGTAGCTTAGCGGGAGACAATGAGCAGTTCTTC	NA	TRBD2	TRBJ2-1	TRBV19
CASSLGREVQETQYF	TGTGCCAGCAGCTTGGGGCGGGAGGTCCAAGAGACCCAGTACTTC	once	TRBD2	TRBJ2-5	TRBV7-2
CASSDYNGDYEQYF	TGCGCCAGCAGTGATTATAACGGGGACTACGAGCAGTACTTC	NA	NA	TRBJ2-7	TRBV10-2
CASSMGQGNTEAFF	TGTGCCAGTAGTATGGGGCAGGGTAACACTGAAGCTTTCTTT	NA	NA	TRBJ1-1	TRBV19
CSGGETPPTGELFF	TGCAGCGGCGGAGAGACTCCCCCGACCGGGGAGCTGTTTTTT	NA	NA	TRBJ2-2	TRBV29-1
CASSPRVRGKATGELFF	TGTGCCAGCTCACCACGGGTCCGGGGTAAAGCGACCGGGGAGCTGTTTTTT	NA	NA	TRBJ2-2	TRBV18
CASSITQGSQPQHF	TGTGCCAGTAGTATTACACAGGGCAGCCAGCCCCAGCATTTT	NA	NA	TRBJ1-5	TRBV19
CASSGGGATSEKLFF	TGTGCCAGCAGTGGAGGGGGAGCAACTAGTGAAAAACTGTTTTTT	NA	NA	TRBJ1-4	TRBV6-1
CSVLTGELFF	TGCAGCGTTCTAACCGGGGAGCTGTTTTTT	NA	NA	TRBJ2-2	TRBV29-1
CASRRDRGSYGYTF	TGTGCCAGCAGGAGGGACAGGGGTTCCTATGGCTACACCTTC	NA	TRBD1	TRBJ1-2	TRBV5-4
CASSDRGGNQPQHF	TGTGCCAGCAGCGACCGGGGGGGCAATCAGCCCCAGCATTTT	NA	NA	TRBJ1-5	TRBV27
CAGGQGADTQYF	TGTGCCGGCGGACAGGGAGCAGATACGCAGTATTTT	once	TRBD1	TRBJ2-3	TRBV10-3
CASSSGQGGYNQPQHF	TGTGCCAGCAGCTCAGGACAGGGGGGCTACAATCAGCCCCAGCATTTT	NA	TRBD1	TRBJ1-5	TRBV5-8
CASSESQGGGQFF	TGTGCCAGCAGTGAATCACAGGGGGGCGGGCAGTTCTTC	NA	TRBD1	TRBJ2-1	TRBV6-4
CASSLRDIANKYEQYF	TGTGCCAGCAGCTTAAGGGACATCGCTAATAAATACGAGCAGTACTTC	NA	NA	TRBJ2-7	TRBV7-9
CASSTVGTASYEQYF	TGTGCCAGTAGTACGGTCGGGACAGCTTCCTACGAGCAGTACTTC	NA	TRBD1	TRBJ2-7	TRBV19
CASSALAGAYEQYF	TGTGCCAGTAGTGCCCTAGCGGGAGCCTACGAGCAGTACTTC	NA	TRBD2	TRBJ2-7	TRBV19
CASSFLPGQGATDTQYF	TGTGCCAGCAGTTTTTTGCCGGGACAGGGGGCTACAGATACGCAGTATTTT	NA	TRBD1	TRBJ2-3	TRBV27
CASRGQFSNTEAFF	TGCGCCAGCAGGGGACAGTTTTCAAACACTGAAGCTTTCTTT	NA	TRBD1	TRBJ1-1	TRBV10-2
CASRIGQNTGELFF	TGTGCCAGCAGAATAGGACAGAACACCGGGGAGCTGTTTTTT	few	NA	TRBJ2-2	TRBV7-2
CASSLDGSGGRGYTF	TGTGCCAGCAGCTTAGATGGGTCAGGGGGACGTGGCTACACCTTC	NA	TRBD1	TRBJ1-2	TRBV5-6
CASSIEGGGKVQFF	TGTGCCAGTAGTATAGAGGGCGGGGGGAAAGTTCAGTTCTTC	NA	TRBD2	TRBJ2-1	TRBV19
CASSEQGFSYEQYF	TGTGCCAGCAGCGAACAGGGGTTTTCCTACGAGCAGTACTTC	NA	TRBD1	TRBJ2-7	TRBV6-6
CASSAAGQTNTEAFF	TGTGCCAGCAGCGCGGCGGGGCAGACCAACACTGAAGCTTTCTTT	few	NA	TRBJ1-1	TRBV9
CASSLEGANEQFF	TGTGCCAGCAGCTTAGAAGGGGCCAATGAGCAGTTCTTC	NA	NA	TRBJ2-1	TRBV11-3
CASSQVMNTEAFF	TGCGCCAGCAGCCAAGTTATGAACACTGAAGCTTTCTTT	NA	NA	TRBJ1-1	TRBV4-1
CASSLSTGGDFGYTF	TGTGCCAGCAGCCTATCGACAGGGGGCGATTTTGGCTACACCTTC	NA	TRBD1	TRBJ1-2	TRBV7-9
CASSLLAGRTDTQYF	TGTGCCAGCAGTCTACTAGCGGGTAGAACAGATACGCAGTATTTT	NA	TRBD2	TRBJ2-3	TRBV28
CAPRGRGEEKLFF	TGTGCCCCACGCGGCAGGGGAGAGGAAAAACTGTTTTTT	NA	NA	TRBJ1-4	TRBV19
CASSLGARVETQYF	TGTGCCAGCAGCTTGGGGGCCAGGGTGGAGACCCAGTACTTC	NA	NA	TRBJ2-5	TRBV5-6
CASSPQAGAEAFF	TGTGCCAGCAGTCCCCAGGCCGGGGCTGAAGCTTTCTTT	NA	NA	TRBJ1-1	TRBV6-4
CASSPTPSGLAANTGELFF	TGTGCCAGCAGCCCCACCCCTTCTGGACTAGCGGCGAACACCGGGGAGCTGTTTTTT	NA	TRBD2	TRBJ2-2	TRBV13
CASRLVGCGGRVKNIQYF	TGTGCAAGTCGCTTAGTTGGGTGCGGGGGGCGCGTCAAAAACATTCAGTACTTC	NA	NA	TRBJ2-4	TRBV12-2
CASGRDRGNTGELFF	TGTGCCAGCGGCCGGGACAGGGGTAACACCGGGGAGCTGTTTTTT	NA	TRBD1	TRBJ2-2	TRBV18
CASSFWDRAGEQFF	TGTGCCAGCAGCTTTTGGGACAGGGCAGGGGAGCAGTTCTTC	NA	TRBD1	TRBJ2-1	TRBV5-8
CASSLRRLSGANVLTF	TGTGCCAGCAGCTTAAGGCGGCTCTCTGGGGCCAACGTCCTGACTTTC	NA	NA	TRBJ2-6	TRBV7-9
CASSLDIQETQYF	TGTGCCAGCAGCCTTGACATCCAAGAGACCCAGTACTTC	NA	NA	TRBJ2-5	TRBV5-5
CASRQGSQYMNTEAFF	TGTGCCAGCAGGCAGGGGTCACAATACATGAACACTGAAGCTTTCTTT	NA	NA	TRBJ1-1	TRBV5-5
CAGSLKGPGELFF	TGTGCCGGCAGCTTGAAGGGGCCCGGGGAGCTGTTTTTT	once	NA	TRBJ2-2	TRBV5-4
CSGRRGETQYF	TGCAGTGGACGGCGGGGGGAGACCCAGTACTTC	few	TRBD2	TRBJ2-5	TRBV20-1
CASSQDGREAFF	TGCGCCAGCAGCCAAGATGGGCGTGAAGCTTTCTTT	few	NA	TRBJ1-1	TRBV4-1
CASSLVPAGQQETKNEKLFF	TGCGCCAGCAGCTTGGTTCCGGCGGGTCAGCAAGAAACCAAAAATGAAAAACTGTTTTTT	NA	NA	TRBJ1-4	TRBV5-1
CASSRDSSNTGELFF	TGTGCCAGCAGCCGGGACAGTTCGAACACCGGGGAGCTGTTTTTT	NA	TRBD1	TRBJ2-2	TRBV7-9
CSASVADTQYF	TGCAGTGCTAGTGTCGCAGATACGCAGTATTTT	NA	NA	TRBJ2-3	TRBV20-1
CASSLASGWNTGELFF	TGCGCCAGCAGCTTGGCATCGGGGTGGAACACCGGGGAGCTGTTTTTT	NA	NA	TRBJ2-2	TRBV5-1